This is a list of T cell receptor beta chains from one sample in a study of technical replicates of blood from a few donors. Repertoires were generated with immunoSEQ multiplex PCR, while TCRdb's copy carries only in-frame clones and drops some. The repertoire holds about 100,000 clones, with 95% as singletons. The sequencing input was T cells isolated from PBMCs. Every receptor here comes from a human donor in good health. Both conserved end residues are trimmed from each CDR3. A D gene is named only where the DNA matches it firmly. Clone size appears in some rows only: once, few, many, or a class for an expanded clone.

cdr3_aa: ASSFFPNSYDSPLH; d_call: NA; clone_size: NA; j_call: TRBJ1-6; v_call: TRBV19
cdr3_aa: ASSRGYRSYEQY; d_call: NA; clone_size: NA; j_call: TRBJ2-7; v_call: TRBV7-6
cdr3_aa: ASSLKGQGEPTLNIQY; d_call: TRBD1; clone_size: NA; j_call: TRBJ2-4; v_call: TRBV7-6
cdr3_aa: ASSQAETGFNEQF; d_call: NA; clone_size: NA; j_call: TRBJ2-1; v_call: TRBV7-6
cdr3_aa: ASSQGIAGADTQY; d_call: TRBD2; clone_size: NA; j_call: TRBJ2-3; v_call: TRBV4-1
cdr3_aa: ASSPAGRSEAF; d_call: NA; clone_size: NA; j_call: TRBJ1-1; v_call: TRBV18
cdr3_aa: ASSYFSGSGTDTQY; d_call: TRBD2; clone_size: NA; j_call: TRBJ2-3; v_call: TRBV6-6
cdr3_aa: ASSPPRGDEQY; d_call: NA; clone_size: NA; j_call: TRBJ2-7; v_call: TRBV5-4
cdr3_aa: ASSENRPNTEAF; d_call: NA; clone_size: NA; j_call: TRBJ1-1; v_call: TRBV6-1
cdr3_aa: ASSSGAGGGRAAGYT; d_call: NA; clone_size: NA; j_call: TRBJ1-2; v_call: TRBV11-2
cdr3_aa: ASSYRSTDRNTEAF; d_call: NA; clone_size: NA; j_call: TRBJ1-1; v_call: TRBV5-1
cdr3_aa: AWSVKGRFLGANVLT; d_call: NA; clone_size: NA; j_call: TRBJ2-6; v_call: TRBV30
cdr3_aa: ASGVGGNIQY; d_call: NA; clone_size: NA; j_call: TRBJ2-4; v_call: TRBV28
cdr3_aa: ASSFGQGNTEAF; d_call: TRBD1; clone_size: NA; j_call: TRBJ1-1; v_call: TRBV19
cdr3_aa: ASSTGQPAAYEKLF; d_call: NA; clone_size: once; j_call: TRBJ1-4; v_call: TRBV7-9
cdr3_aa: AISAVLGGETQY; d_call: TRBD2; clone_size: NA; j_call: TRBJ2-5; v_call: TRBV10-3
cdr3_aa: ASKSGFYNNEQF; d_call: NA; clone_size: NA; j_call: TRBJ2-1; v_call: TRBV6-1
cdr3_aa: ASSLDRHSYEQY; d_call: TRBD1; clone_size: NA; j_call: TRBJ2-7; v_call: TRBV27
cdr3_aa: ASSPAGDSRYEQY; d_call: TRBD2; clone_size: NA; j_call: TRBJ2-7; v_call: TRBV4-1
cdr3_aa: ASSEVRGYSNQPQH; d_call: TRBD1; clone_size: NA; j_call: TRBJ1-5; v_call: TRBV2
cdr3_aa: ASSPSQGAAGYT; d_call: TRBD1; clone_size: NA; j_call: TRBJ1-2; v_call: TRBV5-1
cdr3_aa: ATPGQGLEGANVLT; d_call: NA; clone_size: NA; j_call: TRBJ2-6; v_call: TRBV21-1
cdr3_aa: ASRSDTHEAF; d_call: NA; clone_size: NA; j_call: TRBJ1-1; v_call: TRBV14